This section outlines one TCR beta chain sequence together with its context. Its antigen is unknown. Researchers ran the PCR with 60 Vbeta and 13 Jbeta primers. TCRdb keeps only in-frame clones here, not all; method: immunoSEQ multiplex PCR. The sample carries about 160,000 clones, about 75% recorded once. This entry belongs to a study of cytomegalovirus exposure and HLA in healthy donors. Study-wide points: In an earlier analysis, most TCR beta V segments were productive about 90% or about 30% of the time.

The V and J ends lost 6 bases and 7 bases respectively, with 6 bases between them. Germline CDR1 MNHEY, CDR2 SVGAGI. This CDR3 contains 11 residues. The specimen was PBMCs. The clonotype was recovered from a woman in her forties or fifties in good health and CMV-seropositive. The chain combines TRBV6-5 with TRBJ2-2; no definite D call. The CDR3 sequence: CASRGFGELFF. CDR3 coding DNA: TGTGCCAGCAGGGGCTTCGGGGAGCTGTTTTTT.